This TCR beta chain was recorded in a study of T cells after yellow fever vaccination. Germline-derived CDR1 and CDR2 are DFQATT and SNEGSKA (reference sequence). The CDR3 spans 16 residues. J was trimmed by 0 bases and V by 5 bases; bases with no gene match: 8. This clonotype was counted between two and nine times. TCRdb called the 5' RACE reads again in MiXCR, with one record for every CDR3 protein. The sample carries hundreds of thousands of distinct CDR3 sequences, 3% to 4.5% recorded once. The chain couples TRBV20-1 to TRBJ2-1, with 9 bases fitting TRBD1. The clonotype comes from a man between 18 and 29 years old who received the YFV17D yellow fever vaccine. The sample consisted of PBMCs, taken on the day of the yellow fever booster vaccination. Here the CDR3 DNA reads TGCAGTGCTCGGGACAGGGCTTCAAGCTCCTACAATGAGCAGTTCTTC. Its protein product is CSARDRASSSYNEQFF.